The following is a T cell receptor (beta chain) sequence with its context. Its antigen is as yet unknown. The data stem from a study of shared clonotypes between healthy human individuals. General study results and limits: Lower generation probabilities were found for non-shared clonotypes than for those shared by all four donors.

Germline CDR1 reads SGHVS; CDR2 reads FQNEAQ. Unmatched junction bases numbered 6, after V lost 2 bases and J lost 7 bases. This CDR3 is 15 amino acids long. Method: immunoSEQ multiplex PCR; TCRdb's copy keeps in-frame clones and lacks some. The table lists hundreds of thousands of clones, about three quarters of them singletons. The rearrangement uses TRBV7-8 and TRBJ2-1; 9 bases map to TRBD2. The sequencing sample was made of memory CD4+ T cells sorted from blood. Described subset: CD45RA-negative fraction. The sequence was collected from a woman aged 25 to 39 in good health. The CDR3 loop is CASSLNAGGRNEQFF. The CDR3 DNA follows: TGTGCCAGCAGCTTAAACGCGGGAGGGAGGAATGAGCAGTTCTTC.